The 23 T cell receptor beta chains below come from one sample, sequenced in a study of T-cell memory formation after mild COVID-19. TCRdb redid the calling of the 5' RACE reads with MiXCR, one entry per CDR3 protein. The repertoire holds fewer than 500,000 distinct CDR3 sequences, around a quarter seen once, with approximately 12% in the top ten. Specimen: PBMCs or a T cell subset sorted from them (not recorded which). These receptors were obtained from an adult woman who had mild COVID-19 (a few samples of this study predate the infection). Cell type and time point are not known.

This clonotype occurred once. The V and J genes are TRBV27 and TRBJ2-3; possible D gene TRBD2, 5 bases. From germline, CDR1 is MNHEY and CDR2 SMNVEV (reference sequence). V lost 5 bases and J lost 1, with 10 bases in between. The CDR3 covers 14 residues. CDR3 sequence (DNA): TGTGCCAGCAGTCCCATCGGGGGCACAGATACGCAGTATTTT. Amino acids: CASSPIGGTDTQYF.

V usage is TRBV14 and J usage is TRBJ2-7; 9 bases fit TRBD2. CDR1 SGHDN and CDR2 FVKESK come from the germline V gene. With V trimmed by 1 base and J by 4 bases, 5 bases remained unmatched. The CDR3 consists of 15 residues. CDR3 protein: CASSQGPREGYEQYF. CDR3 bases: TGTGCCAGCAGCCAAGGACCGCGGGAGGGGTACGAGCAGTACTTC.

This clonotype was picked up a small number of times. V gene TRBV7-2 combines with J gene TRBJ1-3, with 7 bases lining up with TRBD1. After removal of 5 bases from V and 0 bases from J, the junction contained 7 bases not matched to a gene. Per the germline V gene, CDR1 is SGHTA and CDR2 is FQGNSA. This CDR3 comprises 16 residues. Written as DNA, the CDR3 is TGTGCCAGCAGCCGAGGACAGGCAAACTCTGGAAACACCATATATTTT. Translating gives CASSRGQANSGNTIYF.

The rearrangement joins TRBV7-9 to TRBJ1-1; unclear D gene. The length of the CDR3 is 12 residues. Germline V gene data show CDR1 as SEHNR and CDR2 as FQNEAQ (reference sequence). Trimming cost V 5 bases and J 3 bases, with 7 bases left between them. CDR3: CASSEDYTEAFF. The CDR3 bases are TGTGCCAGCAGCGAAGATTACACTGAAGCTTTCTTT.

Here the CDR3 DNA reads TGTGCCAGCTCACAACAGGGTGGAGAGACCCAGTACTTC. Its translation is CASSQQGGETQYF. The chain employs TRBV18 and TRBJ2-5; possible D gene TRBD1, 6 bases. The CDR3 covers 13 residues. V was shortened by 4 bases and J by 4 bases, with 10 bases between the two germline ends. The germline V gene has CDR1 KGHSH and CDR2 LQKENI.

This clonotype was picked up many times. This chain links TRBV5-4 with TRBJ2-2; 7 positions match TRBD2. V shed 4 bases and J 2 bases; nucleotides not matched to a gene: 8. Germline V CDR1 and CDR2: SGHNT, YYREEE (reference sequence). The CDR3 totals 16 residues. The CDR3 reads CASSPLTSLNTGELFF. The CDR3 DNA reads TGTGCCAGCAGCCCTTTGACTAGCCTCAACACCGGGGAGCTGTTTTTT.

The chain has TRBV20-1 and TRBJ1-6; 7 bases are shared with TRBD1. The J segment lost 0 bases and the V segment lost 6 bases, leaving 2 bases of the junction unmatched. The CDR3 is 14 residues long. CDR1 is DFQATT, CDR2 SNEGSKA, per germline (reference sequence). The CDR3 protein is CSAGDSSYNSPLHF. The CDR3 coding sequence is TGCAGTGCCGGGGACAGCTCCTATAATTCACCCCTCCACTTT.

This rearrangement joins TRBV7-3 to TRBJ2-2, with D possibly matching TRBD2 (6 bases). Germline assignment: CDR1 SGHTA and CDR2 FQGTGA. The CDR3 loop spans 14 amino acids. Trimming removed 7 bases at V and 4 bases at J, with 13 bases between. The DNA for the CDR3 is TGTGCCAGCACAAAGGGACTGAGCACCGGGGAGCTGTTTTTT. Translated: CASTKGLSTGELFF.

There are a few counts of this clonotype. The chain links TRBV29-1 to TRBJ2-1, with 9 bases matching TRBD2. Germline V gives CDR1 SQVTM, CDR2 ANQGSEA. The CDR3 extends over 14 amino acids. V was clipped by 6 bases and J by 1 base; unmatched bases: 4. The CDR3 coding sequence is TGCAGCGTCGCTAGCGGGAAGTCCTACAATGAGCAGTTCTTC. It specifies CSVASGKSYNEQFF.

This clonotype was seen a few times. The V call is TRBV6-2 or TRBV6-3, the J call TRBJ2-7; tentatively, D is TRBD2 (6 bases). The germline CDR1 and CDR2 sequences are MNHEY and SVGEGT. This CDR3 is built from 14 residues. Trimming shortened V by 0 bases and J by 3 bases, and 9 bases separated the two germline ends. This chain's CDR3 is CASSYSRGNYEQYF. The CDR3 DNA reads TGTGCCAGCAGTTACTCGCGGGGAAACTACGAGCAGTACTTC.

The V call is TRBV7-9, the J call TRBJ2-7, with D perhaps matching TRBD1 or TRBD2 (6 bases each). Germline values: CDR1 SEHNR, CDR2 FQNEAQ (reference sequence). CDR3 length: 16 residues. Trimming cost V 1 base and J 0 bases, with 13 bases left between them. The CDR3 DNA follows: TGTGCCAGCAGCTTAGGGCCGGGGGCCCTCTCCTACGAGCAGTACTTC. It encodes CASSLGPGALSYEQYF.

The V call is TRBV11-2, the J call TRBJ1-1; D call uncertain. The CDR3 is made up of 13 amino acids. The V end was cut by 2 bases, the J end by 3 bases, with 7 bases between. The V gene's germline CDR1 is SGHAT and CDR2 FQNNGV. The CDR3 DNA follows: TGTGCCAGCAGCTTAATGGGTTACACTGAAGCTTTCTTT. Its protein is CASSLMGYTEAFF.

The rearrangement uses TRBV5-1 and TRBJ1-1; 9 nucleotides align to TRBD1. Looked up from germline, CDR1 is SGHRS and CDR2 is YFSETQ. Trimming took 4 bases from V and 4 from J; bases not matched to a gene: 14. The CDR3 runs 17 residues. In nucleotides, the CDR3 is TGCGCCAGCAGCGACGGGACAGGGAGGCTAAGGGCCACTGAAGCTTTCTTT. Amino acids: CASSDGTGRLRATEAFF.

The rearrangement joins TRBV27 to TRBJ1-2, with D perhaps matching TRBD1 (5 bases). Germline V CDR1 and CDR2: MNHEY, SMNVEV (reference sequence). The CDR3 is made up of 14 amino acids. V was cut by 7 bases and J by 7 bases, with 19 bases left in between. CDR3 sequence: CASTPLERGGGYTF. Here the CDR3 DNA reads TGTGCCAGCACCCCCCTGGAAAGGGGCGGTGGCTACACCTTC.

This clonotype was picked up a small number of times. The CDR3 nucleotides are TGCGCCAGCAGCTTGGCGGCAGGGGACTATGGCTACACCTTC. Residues: CASSLAAGDYGYTF. J is TRBJ1-2 and V is TRBV5-1; a possible D gene is TRBD1 (6 bases). This CDR3 is 14 amino acids long. The V gene lost 0 bases and the J gene lost 3 bases, with 9 bases spanning the gap. Looked up from germline, CDR1 is SGHRS and CDR2 is YFSETQ.

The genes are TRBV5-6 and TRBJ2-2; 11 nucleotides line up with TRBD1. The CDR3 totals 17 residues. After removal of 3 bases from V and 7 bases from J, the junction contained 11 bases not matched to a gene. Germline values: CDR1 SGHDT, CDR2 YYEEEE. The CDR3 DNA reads TGTGCCAGCAGCTGGAGGATTGGACAGGGGGCGGTCGGGGAGCTGTTTTTT. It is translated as CASSWRIGQGAVGELFF. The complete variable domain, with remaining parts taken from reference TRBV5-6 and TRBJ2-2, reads DAGVTQSPTHLIKTRGQQVTLRCSPKSGHDTVSWYQQALGQGPQFIFQYYEEEERQRGNFPDRFSGHQFPNYSSELNVNALLLGDSALYLCASSWRIGQGAVGELFFGEGSRLTVL.

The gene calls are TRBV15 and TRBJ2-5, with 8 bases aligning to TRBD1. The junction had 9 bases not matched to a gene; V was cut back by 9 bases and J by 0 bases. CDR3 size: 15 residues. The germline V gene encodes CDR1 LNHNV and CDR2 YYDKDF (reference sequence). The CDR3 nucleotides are TGTGCCACGTCCTTTGACAGGGGAGACCAAGAGACCCAGTACTTC. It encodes CATSFDRGDQETQYF.

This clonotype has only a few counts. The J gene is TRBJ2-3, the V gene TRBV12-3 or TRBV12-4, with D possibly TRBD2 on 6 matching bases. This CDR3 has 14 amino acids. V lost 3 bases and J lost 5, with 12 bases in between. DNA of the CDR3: TGTGCCAGCAGTTTTGACGGGGGTAGAGATACGCAGTATTTT. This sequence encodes CASSFDGGRDTQYF.

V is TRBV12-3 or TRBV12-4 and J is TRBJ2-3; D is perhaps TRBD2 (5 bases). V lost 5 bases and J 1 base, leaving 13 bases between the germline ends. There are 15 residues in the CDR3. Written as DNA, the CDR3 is TGTGCCAGCAGTCTCGTCTTGCGGGGCACAGATACGCAGTATTTT. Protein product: CASSLVLRGTDTQYF.

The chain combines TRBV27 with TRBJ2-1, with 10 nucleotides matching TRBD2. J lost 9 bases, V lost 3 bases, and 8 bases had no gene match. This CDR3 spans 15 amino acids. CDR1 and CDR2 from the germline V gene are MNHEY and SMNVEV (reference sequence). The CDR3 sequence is CASSLAASGSSEQFF. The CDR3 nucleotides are TGTGCCAGCAGTTTGGCGGCTAGCGGGAGTAGTGAGCAGTTCTTC.

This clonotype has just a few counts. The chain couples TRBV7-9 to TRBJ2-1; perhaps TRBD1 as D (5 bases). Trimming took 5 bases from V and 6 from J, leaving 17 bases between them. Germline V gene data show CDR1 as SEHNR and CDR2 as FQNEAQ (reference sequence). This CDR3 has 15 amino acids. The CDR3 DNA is TGTGCCAGCAGCCTACCCTGGGGCAGCCCCAATGAGCAGTTCTTC. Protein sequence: CASSLPWGSPNEQFF.

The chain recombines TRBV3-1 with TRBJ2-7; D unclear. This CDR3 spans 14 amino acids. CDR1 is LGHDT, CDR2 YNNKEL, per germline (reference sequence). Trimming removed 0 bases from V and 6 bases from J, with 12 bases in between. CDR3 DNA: TGTGCCAGCAGCCAAGATGTCCCCCCCGCCGAGCAGTACTTC. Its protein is CASSQDVPPAEQYF.

CDR3 bases: TGTGCCAGCAGCCCCGAATGGACTAGCGATTACAATGAGCAGTTCTTC. This encodes CASSPEWTSDYNEQFF. The V call is TRBV7-6, the J call TRBJ2-1, with 9 positions matching TRBD2. This CDR3 is built from 16 residues. CDR1 and CDR2 (germline): SGHVS, FNYEAQ. J gave up 4 bases and V 5 bases, and 9 bases lay outside the gene matches.